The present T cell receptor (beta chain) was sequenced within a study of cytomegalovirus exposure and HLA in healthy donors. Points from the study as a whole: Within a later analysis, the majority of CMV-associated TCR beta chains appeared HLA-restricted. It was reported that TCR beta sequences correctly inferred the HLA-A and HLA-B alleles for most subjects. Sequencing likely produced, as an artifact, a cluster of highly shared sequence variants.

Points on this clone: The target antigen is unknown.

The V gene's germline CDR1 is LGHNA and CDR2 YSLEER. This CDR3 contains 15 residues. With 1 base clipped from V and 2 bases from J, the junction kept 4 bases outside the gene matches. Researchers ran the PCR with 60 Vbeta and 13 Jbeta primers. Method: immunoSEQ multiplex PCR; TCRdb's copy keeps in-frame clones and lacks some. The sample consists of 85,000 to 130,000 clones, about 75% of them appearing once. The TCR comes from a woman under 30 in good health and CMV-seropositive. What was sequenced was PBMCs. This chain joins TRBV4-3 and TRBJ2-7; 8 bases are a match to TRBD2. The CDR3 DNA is TGCGCCAGCAGCCAAGGGAGCGGGAGCCCCTACGAGCAGTACTTC. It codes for CASSQGSGSPYEQYF.